These 29 T cell receptor beta chains originate from one sample sequenced in a study of blood T cell repertoires in COVID-19 (dated by TCRdb to the early 2020s). Library construction relied on the immunoSEQ multiplex PCR assay. TCRdb holds this immuneACCESS table with in-frame rearrangements only. Some clones are missing; in checked studies, unresolved V genes explain under half, and the rest has no known cause. This sample lists about 62,000 clones; about nine tenths were detected once. Roughly 5.2% of the sample goes to the ten largest clones. Source material: peripheral blood. These receptors all come from a human donor in a cohort sampled during active COVID-19.

The chain couples TRBV3-1 (or the pseudogene TRBV3-2) to TRBJ2-7; 12 nucleotides agree with TRBD1. This CDR3 has 15 residues. Germline V gene lookup returns CDR1 LGHDT and CDR2 YNNKEL (reference sequence). V dropped 4 bases and J dropped 6; count of bases not matched to a gene: 7. The CDR3 DNA sequence: TGTGCCAGCAGCCCGTGGGACAGGGGGCCAGGCGAGCAGTACTTC. Its translation: CASSPWDRGPGEQYF.

The rearrangement joins TRBV5-6 to TRBJ2-5; D unclear. Germline V CDR1 and CDR2: SGHDT, YYEEEE. Trimming took 0 bases from V and 5 from J, leaving 2 bases between them. The CDR3 totals 11 residues. The CDR3 nucleotides read TGTGCCAGCAGCTTGGCGGAGACCCAGTACTTC. It translates to CASSLAETQYF.

The rearrangement joins TRBV7-3 to TRBJ1-1, with D hard to call. This CDR3 has 13 amino acids. V was cut by 0 bases and J by 11 bases, with 13 bases left in between. Per germline, CDR1 SGHTA and CDR2 FQGTGA. The CDR3 DNA follows: TGTGCCAGCAGCTTAACGTTAAGAGGTGATGCTTTCTTT. It is translated as CASSLTLRGDAFF.

V gene TRBV6-5 combines with J gene TRBJ2-5; 7 nucleotides align to TRBD1. The CDR3 consists of 15 residues. Germline V CDR1 and CDR2: MNHEY, SVGAGI. V shed 5 bases and J 2 bases; nucleotides not matched to a gene: 8. The CDR3 reads CASSSSQGRQETQYF. For the CDR3, the DNA is TGTGCCAGCAGTAGTTCACAGGGGCGGCAAGAGACCCAGTACTTC.

The chain combines TRBV2 with TRBJ1-1; 7 bases fit TRBD1. This CDR3 spans 15 amino acids. J was trimmed by 4 bases and V by 2 bases; bases with no gene match: 7. The germline V gene encodes CDR1 SNHLY and CDR2 FYNNEI. CDR3 in DNA: TGTGCCAGCAGTGAAACAAGGGGGCTCGGCACTGAAGCTTTCTTT. Residues: CASSETRGLGTEAFF. The whole variable domain, remainder taken from reference TRBV2 and TRBJ1-1, is EPEVTQTPSHQVTQMGQEVILRCVPISNHLYFYWYRQILGQKVEFLVSFYNNEISEKSEIFDDQFSVERPDGSNFTLKIRSTKLEDSAMYFCASSETRGLGTEAFFGQGTRLTVV.

This CDR3 reads CAWDRGPEAFF. The CDR3 DNA follows: TGTGCCTGGGACAGGGGTCCTGAAGCTTTCTTT. V and J are TRBV30 and TRBJ1-1; 8 nucleotides align to TRBD1. CDR1 and CDR2 from the germline V gene are GTSNPN and SVGIG (reference sequence). This CDR3 has 11 amino acids. The J segment lost 6 bases and the V segment lost 5 bases, leaving 2 bases of the junction unmatched.

The chain has TRBV2 and TRBJ1-2; D remains unclear. Between the trimmed V and J ends, which lost 5 bases and 4 bases, there was a span of 20 bases. CDR1 is SNHLY, CDR2 FYNNEI, per germline. This CDR3 is 16 amino acids long. CDR3 sequence (DNA): TGTGCCAGCAGTTACAATCCCCCCCCCTGGGCCTATGGCTACACCTTC. It translates to CASSYNPPPWAYGYTF. Based on the CDR3 plus reference TRBV2 and TRBJ1-2, the full variable domain is EPEVTQTPSHQVTQMGQEVILRCVPISNHLYFYWYRQILGQKVEFLVSFYNNEISEKSEIFDDQFSVERPDGSNFTLKIRSTKLEDSAMYFCASSYNPPPWAYGYTFGSGTRLTVV.

The gene calls are TRBV12-3 or TRBV12-4 and TRBJ1-1; the match to TRBD1 covers 7 bases. The CDR3 runs to 12 residues. With V trimmed by 6 bases and J by 10 bases, 8 bases remained unmatched. For the CDR3, the DNA is TGTGCCAGCAGAAACACAGGGGATCGAGCTTTCTTT. Amino acid sequence: CASRNTGDRAFF.

The chain uses TRBV29-1 and TRBJ2-1; D possibly corresponds to TRBD2 (5 bases). The CDR3 consists of 11 residues. Trimming cost V 6 bases and J 9 bases, with 12 bases left between them. Germline V gene sequence: CDR1 SQVTM, CDR2 ANQGSEA. In DNA form, the CDR3 reads TGCAGCGTGACGAAGGCGGGTGAGCAGTTCTTC. Encoded protein: CSVTKAGEQFF.

This chain uses TRBV5-4 with TRBJ2-1; 10 positions agree with TRBD2. The CDR3 contains 16 residues. V was pared by 0 bases and J by 10 bases, with 10 bases of the junction left unmatched. In germline, CDR1 is SGHNT, CDR2 YYREEE (reference sequence). The CDR3 DNA is TGTGCCAGCAGCTTGGCCTCTAGCGGGGGACCGGGGGAGCAGTTCTTC. Translated, it gives CASSLASSGGPGEQFF.

The chain employs TRBV6-2 or TRBV6-3 and TRBJ1-2, with 8 nucleotides matching TRBD1. This CDR3 is built from 15 residues. The V and J ends lost 5 bases and 1 base, in that order; junction bases with no gene match: 6. Germline V gives CDR1 MNHEY, CDR2 SVGEGT. The CDR3 loop is CASSRTGTYNYGYTF. The CDR3 nucleotides are TGTGCCAGCAGTCGGACAGGGACCTATAACTATGGCTACACCTTC.

This chain links TRBV15 with TRBJ2-1; D gene unclear. Germline V gives CDR1 LNHNV, CDR2 YYDKDF (reference sequence). The ends were cut back, 11 bases at V and 0 bases at J, with 11 bases in the middle. There are 13 residues in the CDR3. The chain's CDR3 is CASSRPSYNEQFF. The CDR3 nucleotides are TGTGCCTCCTCTAGGCCCTCCTACAATGAGCAGTTCTTC.

V usage is TRBV18 and J usage is TRBJ1-1, with unresolved D. Germline V gives CDR1 KGHSH, CDR2 LQKENI. The V end was cut by 1 base, the J end by 3 bases, with 12 bases between. The CDR3 runs 15 residues. The DNA of the CDR3 is TGTGCCAGCTCACCACAGAGGGCGAGGGACACTGAAGCTTTCTTT. Its translation: CASSPQRARDTEAFF.

V is TRBV7-2 and J is TRBJ2-5; 8 bases agree with TRBD1. The junction had 3 bases not matched to a gene; V was cut back by 3 bases and J by 3 bases. Germline V lookup: CDR1 SGHTA, CDR2 FQGNSA. The CDR3 is 14 residues long. The CDR3 nucleotides are TGTGCCAGCAGCTTTGACAGGGGAAAAGAGACCCAGTACTTC. Translated, it gives CASSFDRGKETQYF. Variable domain in full (rest from reference TRBV7-2 and TRBJ2-5): GAGVSQSPSNKVTEKGKDVELRCDPISGHTALYWYRQSLGQGLEFLIYFQGNSAPDKSGLPSDRFSAERTGGSVSTLTIQRTQQEDSAVYLCASSFDRGKETQYFGPGTRLLVL.

J is TRBJ2-7 and V is TRBV7-2; tentatively, D is TRBD2 (6 bases). Germline CDR1 and CDR2: SGHTA and FQGNSA. V was pared by 2 bases and J by 7 bases, with 15 bases between. This CDR3 region has 14 residues. Here the CDR3 DNA reads TGTGCCAGCAGCTTAATGGATCTGGGGAGGGAGCAGTACTTC. Translating it yields CASSLMDLGREQYF. The complete variable domain, with remaining parts taken from reference TRBV7-2 and TRBJ2-7, reads GAGVSQSPSNKVTEKGKDVELRCDPISGHTALYWYRQSLGQGLEFLIYFQGNSAPDKSGLPSDRFSAERTGGSVSTLTIQRTQQEDSAVYLCASSLMDLGREQYFGPGTRLTVT.

The J gene is TRBJ1-5, the V gene TRBV14; TRBD1 is a possible D gene (5 bases). The CDR3 sequence is 13 residues long. Between the trimmed V and J ends, which lost 4 bases and 4 bases, there was a span of 8 bases. CDR1 and CDR2 from the germline V gene are SGHDN and FVKESK. Written as DNA, the CDR3 is TGTGCCAGCAGCCGGGGGGGGAATCAGCCCCAGCATTTT. Amino acid sequence: CASSRGGNQPQHF.

This clone appeared a single time. For the CDR3, the DNA is TGTGCCAGCATCGGACGGGAGGACCGAGACATTCAGTACTTC. It translates to CASIGREDRDIQYF. V usage is TRBV28 and J usage is TRBJ2-4; TRBD2 matches 7 bases. The junction had 11 bases not matched to a gene; V was cut back by 7 bases and J by 8 bases. The CDR3 has 14 residues. Germline values: CDR1 MDHEN, CDR2 SYDVKM.

CDR3 DNA sequence: TGCGCCAGCAGCTTGCCAAGTACTAGCACAGATACGCAGTATTTT. Its protein product is CASSLPSTSTDTQYF. The chain links TRBV5-1 to TRBJ2-3, with no clear D. The germline V gene has CDR1 SGHRS and CDR2 YFSETQ. This CDR3 contains 15 residues. V dropped 1 base and J dropped 0 bases, with 9 bases sitting between them. Looking up the rest from reference TRBV5-1 and TRBJ2-3 gives the full variable domain: KAGVTQTPRYLIKTRGQQVTLSCSPISGHRSVSWYQQTPGQGLQFLFEYFSETQRNKGNFPGRFSGRQFSNSRSEMNVSTLELGDSALYLCASSLPSTSTDTQYFGPGTRLTVL.

This chain uses TRBV28 with TRBJ2-6; weak D call: TRBD1 (6 bases). The germline V gene encodes CDR1 MDHEN and CDR2 SYDVKM. V was clipped by 11 bases and J by 2 bases, with 16 bases between them. The CDR3 has 15 residues. The CDR3 reads CAGGQGAPGANVLTF. CDR3 DNA: TGTGCCGGGGGACAAGGGGCACCTGGGGCCAACGTCCTGACTTTC.

The gene calls are TRBV4-1 and TRBJ2-7; possibly TRBD1 for D (6 bases). Germline V gene data show CDR1 as MGHRA and CDR2 as YSYEKL. The CDR3 sequence is 16 residues long. The V and J ends lost 3 bases and 3 bases respectively, with 18 bases between them. DNA for the CDR3: TGCGCCAGCAGCCATTTGCCTAGAGGGGGATACTACGAGCAGTACTTC. It specifies CASSHLPRGGYYEQYF.

There are a few counts of this clone. The V call is TRBV19, the J call TRBJ1-3; D might be TRBD1 (6 bases). The CDR3 spans 12 residues. Trimming removed 10 bases from V and 3 bases from J, with 10 bases in between. Germline V gives CDR1 LNHDA, CDR2 SQIVND (reference sequence). The CDR3 DNA follows: TGTGCCATCAGGGGCTTTGGAAACACCATATATTTT. As protein: CAIRGFGNTIYF.

The chain employs TRBV27 and TRBJ2-7; 8 bases fit TRBD1. The germline CDR1 and CDR2 sequences are MNHEY and SMNVEV (reference sequence). The junction had 10 bases not matched to a gene; V was cut back by 6 bases and J by 3 bases. This CDR3 region has 15 residues. DNA for the CDR3: TGTGCCAGCAGGCAAGACAGGGGAGATTTCTACGAGCAGTACTTC. Its protein product is CASRQDRGDFYEQYF.

This clone was recorded a few times. The CDR3 spells CASSWAGGTDTQYF. CDR3 nucleotide sequence: TGCGCCAGCAGCTGGGCGGGGGGTACAGATACGCAGTATTTT. The gene calls are TRBV5-1 and TRBJ2-3, with 8 bases fitting TRBD2. The V and J ends lost 3 bases and 3 bases, in that order; junction bases with no gene match: 3. The CDR3 runs 14 residues. Germline CDR1 is SGHRS and CDR2 is YFSETQ.

The rearrangement uses TRBV27 and TRBJ2-5; 9 bases agree with TRBD1. Trimming at V came to 9 bases and at J to 5 bases, leaving 16 bases not matched to a gene. CDR1 and CDR2 from the germline V gene are MNHEY and SMNVEV (reference sequence). The CDR3 extends over 16 amino acids. CDR3 nucleotide sequence: TGTGCCAGTAAGACGGGACAGGGAATTGTCGGGGAGACCCAGTACTTC. Amino acid sequence: CASKTGQGIVGETQYF.

This clone was seen only once. The gene calls are TRBV20-1 and TRBJ2-7; D perhaps matches TRBD1 (6 bases). CDR1 and CDR2 from the germline V gene are DFQATT and SNEGSKA (reference sequence). V was pared by 3 bases and J by 13 bases, with 19 bases between. CDR3 length: 12 residues. CDR3 loop: CSASRLDRAAYF. CDR3 nucleotide sequence: TGCAGTGCTAGTCGACTGGACAGAGCGGCTTACTTC.

The chain links TRBV7-3 to TRBJ2-3; TRBD2 matches at 9 bases. Germline V gene lookup returns CDR1 SGHTA and CDR2 FQGTGA. J was trimmed by 3 bases and V by 4 bases; bases with no gene match: 5. CDR3 length: 15 residues. CDR3 DNA: TGTGCCAGCAGCTCCGGGACTAGCAGAACAGATACGCAGTATTTT. Amino acids: CASSSGTSRTDTQYF.

Turning to this clone: A junction boundary mismatches the germline segment, possibly from a read error. The chain uses TRBV6-6 and TRBJ1-3, with TRBD1 matching over 8 bases. Germline V gives CDR1 MNHNY, CDR2 SVGAGI (reference sequence). The CDR3 consists of 15 residues. The CDR3 loop reads CASSHSTGAGNTIYF. The CDR3 DNA reads TGTGCCAGCAGTCACTCGACAGGGGCTGGAAACACCATATATTTT.

V is TRBV4-1 and J is TRBJ2-5, with TRBD2 identical over 9 bases. Per germline, CDR1 MGHRA and CDR2 YSYEKL. V shed 0 bases and J 2 bases; nucleotides not matched to a gene: 10. The CDR3 spans 18 residues. This chain's CDR3 is CASSQDHGAGGLQETQYF. CDR3 nucleotides: TGCGCCAGCAGCCAAGATCATGGCGCGGGAGGGTTACAAGAGACCCAGTACTTC.

This clone has just a few counts. The chain combines TRBV5-1 with TRBJ2-2; D might be TRBD1 (6 bases). The germline V gene encodes CDR1 SGHRS and CDR2 YFSETQ. This CDR3 has 15 residues. V was trimmed by 4 bases and J by 2 bases, leaving 12 bases between them. CDR3 region: CASSPGQINTGELFF. The CDR3 nucleotides read TGCGCCAGCAGCCCTGGACAGATAAACACCGGGGAGCTGTTTTTT.